This T cell receptor (beta chain) was sequenced in a study of technical replicates of blood from a handful of donors. From germline, CDR1 is MNHEY and CDR2 SMNVEV (reference sequence). Trimming removed 5 bases at V and 3 bases at J, with 11 bases between. CDR3 length: 14 residues. The method was immunoSEQ multiplex PCR; TCRdb's version includes in-frame clones alone and lacks a portion of them. Among some 70,000 clones, around 97% were seen once, and the ten largest hold more than 0.25%. Sequenced input: T cells isolated from PBMCs. This clonotype was sampled from a human donor in good health. The chain links TRBV27 to TRBJ1-3; no reliable D call. The CDR3 spells CASSASGGGNTIYF. The CDR3 DNA sequence: TGTGCCAGCAGTGCGAGTGGCGGTGGAAACACCATATATTTT.